A selection of T cell receptor beta chains follows, all from one sample in a study of early T cells in non-severe SARS-CoV-2 infection. In TCRdb, the 5' RACE reads were re-called with MiXCR into one record per CDR3 protein. This repertoire shows approximately 63,000 distinct CDR3 sequences, roughly 5.7% found once; its top ten account for about 3.6%. Sample: whole blood, taken at baseline. These receptors came from an adult who was a healthcare worker with PCR-confirmed SARS-CoV-2 infection or an uninfected control (not recorded which). The CDR3 runs from the conserved cysteine through the conserved F or W. The D gene is left open where the match is weak. The listing skips clone size in some rows; elsewhere it reads once, few, many or a size class.

NA	TRBV2	TRBJ1-1	few	TGTGCCAGCAGTGTGCTACGGGGGCCGGTCGAAGCTTTCTTT	CASSVLRGPVEAFF
NA	TRBV7-8	TRBJ2-7	medium-sized	TGTGCCAGCAGTCGAAGGTTGAGCGCCGAGCAGTACTTC	CASSRRLSAEQYF
NA	TRBV6-5	TRBJ2-7	many	TGTGCCAGCAGTTACTCCGGGGTCTACGAGCAGTACTTC	CASSYSGVYEQYF
TRBD2	TRBV20-1	TRBJ2-2	few	TGCAGTGCTAGAGCCGGGGGTAGCGGGAGTCCCGGGGAGCTGTTTTTT	CSARAGGSGSPGELFF
NA	TRBV5-1	TRBJ2-7	many	TGCGCCAGCAGCTTGGGACAGCCAGCCTACGAGCAGTACTTC	CASSLGQPAYEQYF
NA	TRBV7-2	TRBJ2-3	many	TGTGCCAGCAGCTTGGCCCTAGCGCCGGGTAGCACAGATACGCAGTATTTT	CASSLALAPGSTDTQYF
TRBD2	TRBV10-3	TRBJ2-3	NA	TGTGCCATCAGTGACCTAGCGGCCTTGGAGGATACGCAGTATTTT	CAISDLAALEDTQYF
TRBD2	TRBV7-9	TRBJ2-2	many	TGTGCCAGCAGCCCCCGGAGAGACGGGAGGGGAACCGGGGAGCTGTTTTTT	CASSPRRDGRGTGELFF
NA	TRBV5-4	TRBJ2-5	few	TGTGCCAGCAGCTTGGGACTTCAAGAGACCCAGTACTTC	CASSLGLQETQYF
NA	TRBV3-1	TRBJ1-1	few	TGTGCCAGCAGCCAAGGAGGTGGGGCTACTGAAGCTTTCTTT	CASSQGGGATEAFF
TRBD1	TRBV12-3/TRBV12-4	TRBJ2-1	NA	TGTGCCAGCAGTCCTCCCCGAGGACAGGGATCATACAATGAGCAGTTCTTC	CASSPPRGQGSYNEQFF
NA	TRBV7-7	TRBJ2-7	many	TGTGCCAGCCTGCAGAGCTACGAGCAGTACTTC	CASLQSYEQYF
TRBD2	TRBV29-1	TRBJ2-1	many	TGCAGCGTGACGACTAGCGGGATATATGAGCAGTTCTTC	CSVTTSGIYEQFF
TRBD2	TRBV6-1	TRBJ2-7	many	TGTGCCAGCAAAGGACAGGGAGCTAGCGGGAGGGCATCCTACGAGCAGTACTTC	CASKGQGASGRASYEQYF
NA	TRBV12-3/TRBV12-4	TRBJ2-7	many	TGTGCCAGCAGGCTTGGAAGTAGCGAGCAGTACTTC	CASRLGSSEQYF
TRBD1	TRBV6-1	TRBJ1-2	many	TGTGCCAGCAGGCCCGGGGGACAGGGCCTGAACTATGGCTACACCTTC	CASRPGGQGLNYGYTF
TRBD2	TRBV28	TRBJ2-7	many	TGTGCCAGCAGTTTAGGCCCCACTAGCGGGAGGGGCTCCTACGAGCAGTACTTC	CASSLGPTSGRGSYEQYF
TRBD1	TRBV19	TRBJ1-4	few	TGTGCCAGTAGTCCACGACAGGGGTACTACGAAAAACTGTTTTTT	CASSPRQGYYEKLFF
NA	TRBV6-5	TRBJ1-2	NA	TGTGCCAGCAGCCGAGTAACAGGGCATGGCTACACCTTC	CASSRVTGHGYTF
NA	TRBV20-1	TRBJ1-5	many	TGCAGTGCTAGAGGGTCTGTCCAGCCCCAGCATTTT	CSARGSVQPQHF
NA	TRBV20-1	TRBJ1-5	few	TGCAGTGCCCGACAGGCCGGACAGTCCAATCAGCCCCAGCATTTT	CSARQAGQSNQPQHF
NA	TRBV6-5	TRBJ1-2	many	TGTGCCAGTACCAGGGGTCAAAATGGCTACACCTTC	CASTRGQNGYTF
NA	TRBV7-8	TRBJ2-2	many	TGTGCCAGCAGCTTAGTCGACACCGGGGAGCTGTTTTTT	CASSLVDTGELFF
NA	TRBV2	TRBJ1-1	few	TGTGCCAGCAGTGAAGACCCACCGGGGCCGGGGAACACTGAAGCTTTCTTT	CASSEDPPGPGNTEAFF
NA	TRBV5-1	TRBJ1-2	many	TGCGCCAGCAGCTTGGGTCGGGACGGGTATCATGGCTACACCTTC	CASSLGRDGYHGYTF
TRBD2	TRBV11-2	TRBJ2-3	NA	TGTGCCAGCAGCTCCTTAGCGGGAGGGCCTCCAGATACGCAGTATTTT	CASSSLAGGPPDTQYF
NA	TRBV11-2	TRBJ2-1	NA	TGTGCCAGCAGCTTAGCGGGGGGCCTGACAGGGGAGCAGTTCTTC	CASSLAGGLTGEQFF
NA	TRBV11-2	TRBJ2-3	many	TGTGCCAGCAGCTTAGGGTCCCCAGATACGCAGTATTTT	CASSLGSPDTQYF
TRBD2	TRBV7-2	TRBJ2-3	few	TGTGCCAGCAGCCCTAGCGGGGGGGGAGATACGCAGTATTTT	CASSPSGGGDTQYF
NA	TRBV28	TRBJ1-6	NA	TGTGCCATCGGGAGAGGCAATTCACCCCTCCACTTT	CAIGRGNSPLHF
TRBD1	TRBV5-1	TRBJ2-7	many	TGCGCCAGCAGCTTGACAGGGGCCTACGAGCAGTACTTC	CASSLTGAYEQYF
NA	TRBV6-2/TRBV6-3	TRBJ2-1	many	TGTGCCAGCAGTTACCGAAGCAATGAGCAGTTCTTC	CASSYRSNEQFF
NA	TRBV28	TRBJ1-5	many	TGTGCCAGCAACGGTCCACATAGCAATCAGCCCCAGCATTTT	CASNGPHSNQPQHF
TRBD2	TRBV2	TRBJ2-7	NA	TGTGCCAGCAGTGAGCGGGAGGGGTACGAGCAGTACTTC	CASSEREGYEQYF
TRBD1	TRBV10-3	TRBJ2-7	many	TGTGCCATCAGTGAGTCGATAAGGGACAGCTACGAGCAGTACTTC	CAISESIRDSYEQYF
NA	TRBV29-1	TRBJ2-1	many	TGCAGCGTGAGCTCCTACAATGAGCAGTTCTTC	CSVSSYNEQFF
TRBD2	TRBV7-9	TRBJ2-5	many	TGTGCCAGCAGCCCCACAGCGGGAGGGCATCAAGAGACCCAGTACTTC	CASSPTAGGHQETQYF
NA	TRBV28	TRBJ2-7	many	TGTGCCAGCAGTTCAAGACGGACTACCTACGAGCAGTACTTC	CASSSRRTTYEQYF
NA	TRBV6-2/TRBV6-3	TRBJ2-1	many	TGTGCCAGCAGTTACCTTGTGTGGGATGAGCAGTTCTTC	CASSYLVWDEQFF
TRBD1	TRBV7-9	TRBJ1-1	NA	TGTGCCAGCAGCCCCCCGGCAGGGGGAAACACTGAAGCTTTCTTT	CASSPPAGGNTEAFF
NA	TRBV11-3	TRBJ1-1	many	TGTGCCAGCAGCTCCCGGACAGAAAAGAACACTGAAGCTTTCTTT	CASSSRTEKNTEAFF